One sample yielded the 16 T cell receptor beta chains listed below, sequenced in a study of sequential checkpoint blockade in melanoma. Measured with immunoSEQ multiplex PCR; TCRdb has only the in-frame clones, and not every one. Of around 6,000 clones in the sample, 15% to 20% were seen once. Treatment reported: randomized to nivolumab then ipilimumab (arm A) or the reverse (arm B). The sample consisted of tumor tissue (inferred from file names), taken from a patient given nivolumab and ipilimumab in sequence. These receptors all stem from a human donor with melanoma.

The chain couples TRBV11-3 to TRBJ2-5, with 11 bases matching TRBD2. The V segment lost 4 bases and the J segment 8 bases; nucleotides outside the gene matches: 9. The germline V gene has CDR1 SGHNT and CDR2 YENEEA. There are 15 residues in the CDR3. CDR3 protein: CASSYSDSGGGTQYF. CDR3 DNA sequence: TGTGCCAGCAGCTACTCAGATAGCGGGGGGGGCACCCAGTACTTC.

The sample holds a few counts of this clone. The chain recombines TRBV6-8 with TRBJ1-2; 7 bases are a match to TRBD1. Trimming took 5 bases from V and 5 from J; bases not matched to a gene: 14. Germline V gene lookup returns CDR1 MNHGY and CDR2 SAAAGT. The CDR3 loop spans 16 amino acids. The CDR3 is CASSGSTGEVWYGYTF. The CDR3 nucleotides read TGTGCCAGCAGTGGCAGCACAGGGGAAGTTTGGTATGGCTACACCTTC.

This clone occurred a few times. The J gene is TRBJ1-2, the V gene TRBV9, with 9 nucleotides matching TRBD1. The trim removed 4 bases at V and 7 bases at J, leaving 8 bases unmatched. The CDR3 has 14 residues. The germline V gene has CDR1 SGDLS and CDR2 YYNGEE. CDR3 coding DNA: TGTGCCAGCAGCTTACAACAGGGGGCGTTTGGCTACACCTTC. This sequence encodes CASSLQQGAFGYTF.

This clone has just a few counts. J is TRBJ2-7 and V is TRBV9; TRBD2 agrees at 8 bases. The germline V gene has CDR1 SGDLS and CDR2 YYNGEE. With V trimmed by 4 bases and J by 7 bases, 13 bases remained unmatched. The CDR3 totals 15 residues. The CDR3 here is CASSSLAGMRGEQYF. The CDR3 coding sequence is TGTGCCAGCAGCTCTTTAGCGGGGATGAGAGGGGAGCAGTACTTC.

At least ten counts were recorded for this clone. The CDR3 is CASSLQTGGAYGYTF. The CDR3, as DNA: TGTGCCAGCAGCTTACAGACAGGGGGCGCCTATGGCTACACCTTC. This chain uses TRBV11-3 with TRBJ1-2; 10 bases match TRBD1. This CDR3 has 15 residues. V dropped 2 bases and J dropped 4; count of bases not matched to a gene: 4. CDR1 and CDR2 from the germline V gene are SGHNT and YENEEA.

The chain is built from TRBV18 and TRBJ1-1; D is possibly TRBD1 (6 bases). Trimming cost V 3 bases and J 3 bases, with 8 bases left between them. The length of the CDR3 is 13 residues. Germline V gene data show CDR1 as KGHSH and CDR2 as LQKENI. CDR3 DNA: TGTGCCAGCTCACCCCCAGGGGACACTGAAGCTTTCTTT. It encodes CASSPPGDTEAFF.

The chain has TRBV6-8 and TRBJ1-5, with D possibly being TRBD1 (6 bases). V lost 8 bases and J 4 bases, leaving 12 bases between the germline ends. Per germline, CDR1 MNHGY and CDR2 SAAAGT. This CDR3 region has 13 residues. The CDR3 loop is CASRTDPNQPQHF. The DNA for the CDR3 is TGTGCCAGCCGGACAGATCCTAATCAGCCCCAGCATTTT.

The J gene is TRBJ1-5, the V gene TRBV19; D not resolved. The CDR3 has 14 residues. Germline V lookup: CDR1 LNHDA, CDR2 SQIVND (reference sequence). Trimming stripped 7 bases from V and 0 bases from J, with 10 bases between. In DNA form, the CDR3 reads TGTGCCAGTAACCCACAAGTTAGCAATCAGCCCCAGCATTTT. It is translated as CASNPQVSNQPQHF. The full variable domain, its missing parts supplied by reference TRBV19 and TRBJ1-5, is DGGITQSPKYLFRKEGQNVTLSCEQNLNHDAMYWYRQDPGQGLRLIYYSQIVNDFQKGDIAEGYSVSREKKESFPLTVTSAQKNPTAFYLCASNPQVSNQPQHFGDGTRLSIL.

This chain links TRBV5-1 with TRBJ2-1; 8 nucleotides line up with TRBD2. J gave up 2 bases and V 3 bases, and 13 bases lay outside the gene matches. CDR1 is SGHRS and CDR2 is YFSETQ in the germline V gene. The CDR3 sequence is 18 residues long. Here the CDR3 DNA reads TGCGCCAGCAGCTCCTCGGGGGGGAAGCGGGGAACCTACAATGAGCAGTTCTTC. Its translation is CASSSSGGKRGTYNEQFF. Combining the CDR3 with reference TRBV5-1 and TRBJ2-1 gives the whole variable domain KAGVTQTPRYLIKTRGQQVTLSCSPISGHRSVSWYQQTPGQGLQFLFEYFSETQRNKGNFPGRFSGRQFSNSRSEMNVSTLELGDSALYLCASSSSGGKRGTYNEQFFGPGTRLTVL.

This clone was observed a handful of times. V usage is TRBV6-8 and J usage is TRBJ1-4; D is possibly TRBD1 (6 bases). From germline, CDR1 is MNHGY and CDR2 SAAAGT. V lost 6 bases and J 10 bases, leaving 18 bases between the germline ends. The CDR3 loop spans 14 amino acids. The CDR3 is CASSRQASSGKLFF. DNA of the CDR3: TGTGCCAGCAGCCGACAGGCTAGCTCGGGAAAACTGTTTTTT.

J is TRBJ1-5 and V is TRBV6-8; no clear D. With 5 bases removed from V and 4 bases from J, the gap between germline ends came to 18 bases. CDR3 length equals 16 residues. The germline V gene encodes CDR1 MNHGY and CDR2 SAAAGT. This CDR3 is CASSDDTEGENQPQHF. CDR3 DNA: TGTGCCAGCAGTGATGACACCGAGGGCGAGAATCAGCCCCAGCATTTT.

This clone was observed many times. The J gene is TRBJ1-2, the V gene TRBV6-8; TRBD1 might be the D (6 bases). Per the germline V gene, CDR1 is MNHGY and CDR2 is SAAAGT. V was trimmed by 5 bases and J by 6 bases, leaving 13 bases between them. There are 13 residues in the CDR3. The CDR3 nucleotides read TGTGCCAGCAGTCAACAGGGCTGGAATGGCTACACCTTC. Its protein is CASSQQGWNGYTF.

This clone was seen many times. The V gene is TRBV6-8, the J gene TRBJ2-1; 9 bases are a match to TRBD1. Germline V gene sequence: CDR1 MNHGY, CDR2 SAAAGT. The CDR3 is 14 amino acids. With V trimmed by 10 bases and J by 7 bases, 11 bases remained unmatched. The CDR3 loop reads CATRDRVFLNEQFF. CDR3 DNA sequence: TGTGCCACCAGGGACAGGGTATTTTTGAATGAGCAGTTCTTC.

This clone has at least ten counts. The chain joins TRBV11-3 to TRBJ2-5; TRBD2 aligns across 10 bases. Looked up from germline, CDR1 is SGHNT and CDR2 is YENEEA. CDR3 length: 17 amino acids. V lost 1 base to trimming and J lost 3 bases; unmatched junction nucleotides: 8. The DNA for the CDR3 is TGTGCCAGCAGCTTAGGAGGGGCTAGCGGGGGAAAAGAGACCCAGTACTTC. It specifies CASSLGGASGGKETQYF.

This clone was seen at least ten times. This chain connects TRBV9 to TRBJ2-5; the D gene is possibly TRBD1 (6 bases). Trimming removed 0 bases from V and 1 base from J, with 7 bases in between. The CDR3 runs 14 residues. Germline assignment: CDR1 SGDLS and CDR2 YYNGEE. CDR3 sequence reads: CASSVGGLQETQYF. In DNA form, the CDR3 reads TGTGCCAGCAGCGTAGGGGGGCTCCAAGAGACCCAGTACTTC. Looking up the rest from reference TRBV9 and TRBJ2-5 gives the full variable domain: DSGVTQTPKHLITATGQRVTLRCSPRSGDLSVYWYQQSLDQGLQFLIQYYNGEERAKGNILERFSAQQFPDLHSELNLSSLELGDSALYFCASSVGGLQETQYFGPGTRLLVL.

This clone was detected a few times. The chain uses TRBV9 and TRBJ2-5; a possible D gene is TRBD2 (7 bases). Per germline, CDR1 SGDLS and CDR2 YYNGEE. The V end lost 4 bases, the J end lost 4 bases, and 17 bases lay between the germline ends. This CDR3 region has 15 residues. Written as DNA, the CDR3 is TGTGCCAGCAGCCCCTTTGGGGGGGCGCTAGAGACCCAGTACTTC. Residues: CASSPFGGALETQYF.